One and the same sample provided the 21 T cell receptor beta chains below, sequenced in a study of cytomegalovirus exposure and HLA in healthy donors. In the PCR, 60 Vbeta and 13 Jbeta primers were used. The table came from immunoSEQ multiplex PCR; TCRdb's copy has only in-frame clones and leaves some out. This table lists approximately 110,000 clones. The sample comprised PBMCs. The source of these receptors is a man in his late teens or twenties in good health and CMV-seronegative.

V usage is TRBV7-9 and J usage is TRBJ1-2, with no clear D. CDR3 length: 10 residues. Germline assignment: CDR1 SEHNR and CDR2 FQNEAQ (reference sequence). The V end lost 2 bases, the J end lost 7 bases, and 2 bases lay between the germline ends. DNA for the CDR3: TGTGCCAGCAGCTTACGTGGCTACACCTTC. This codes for CASSLRGYTF.

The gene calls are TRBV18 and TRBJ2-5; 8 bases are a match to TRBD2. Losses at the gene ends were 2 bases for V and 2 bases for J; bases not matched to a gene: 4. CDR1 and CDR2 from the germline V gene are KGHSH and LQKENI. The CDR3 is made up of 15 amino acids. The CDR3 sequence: CASSPGGGPQETQYF. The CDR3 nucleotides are TGTGCCAGCTCACCAGGCGGGGGGCCGCAAGAGACCCAGTACTTC.

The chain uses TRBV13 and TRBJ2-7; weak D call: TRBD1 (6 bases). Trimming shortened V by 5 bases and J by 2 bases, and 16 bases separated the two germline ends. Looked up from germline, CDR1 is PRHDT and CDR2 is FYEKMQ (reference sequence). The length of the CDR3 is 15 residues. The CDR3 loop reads CASSARDTMAYEQYF. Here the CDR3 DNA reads TGTGCCAGCAGCGCCCGGGACACCATGGCCTACGAGCAGTACTTC. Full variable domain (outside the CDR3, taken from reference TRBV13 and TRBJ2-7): AAGVIQSPRHLIKEKRETATLKCYPIPRHDTVYWYQQGPGQDPQFLISFYEKMQSDKGSIPDRFSAQQFSDYHSELNMSSLELGDSALYFCASSARDTMAYEQYFGPGTRLTVT.

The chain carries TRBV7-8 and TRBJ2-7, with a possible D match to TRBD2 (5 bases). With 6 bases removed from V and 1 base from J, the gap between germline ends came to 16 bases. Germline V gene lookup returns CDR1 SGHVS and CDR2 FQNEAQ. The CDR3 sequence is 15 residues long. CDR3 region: CASSILREGSYEQYF. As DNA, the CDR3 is TGTGCCAGCAGTATACTTCGCGAGGGTTCCTACGAGCAGTACTTC.

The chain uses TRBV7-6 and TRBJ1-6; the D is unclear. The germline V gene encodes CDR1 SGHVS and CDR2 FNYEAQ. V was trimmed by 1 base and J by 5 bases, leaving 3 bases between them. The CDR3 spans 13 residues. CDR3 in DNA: TGTGCCAGCAGCTTAGTAGATAATTCACCCCTCCACTTT. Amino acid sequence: CASSLVDNSPLHF.

CDR3 amino acids: CASSTLSSGSRYNEQFF. CDR3 sequence (DNA): TGCGCCAGCAGCACCCTCTCTAGCGGGAGTAGGTACAATGAGCAGTTCTTC. The chain combines TRBV5-1 with TRBJ2-1; TRBD2 aligns across 10 bases. V shed 4 bases, J shed 4 bases, and the junction held 11 bases outside the gene matches. There are 17 residues in the CDR3. The germline V gene has CDR1 SGHRS and CDR2 YFSETQ.

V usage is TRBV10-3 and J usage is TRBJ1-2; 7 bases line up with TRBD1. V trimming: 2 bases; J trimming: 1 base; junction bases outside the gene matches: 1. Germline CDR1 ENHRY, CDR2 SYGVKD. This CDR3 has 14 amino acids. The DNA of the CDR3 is TGTGCCATCAGTGAGGGGGACAGTAACTATGGCTACACCTTC. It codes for CAISEGDSNYGYTF.

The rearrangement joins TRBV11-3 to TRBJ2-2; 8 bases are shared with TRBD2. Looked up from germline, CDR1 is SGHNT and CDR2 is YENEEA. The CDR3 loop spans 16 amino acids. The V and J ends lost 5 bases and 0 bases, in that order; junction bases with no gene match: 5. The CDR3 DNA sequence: TGTGCCAGCAGCCCATCGACTAGCGCGAACACCGGGGAGCTGTTTTTT. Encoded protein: CASSPSTSANTGELFF.

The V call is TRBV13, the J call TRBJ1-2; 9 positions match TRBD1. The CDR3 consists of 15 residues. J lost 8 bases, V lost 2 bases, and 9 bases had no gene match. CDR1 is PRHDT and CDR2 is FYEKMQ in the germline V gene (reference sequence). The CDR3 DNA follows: TGTGCCAGCAGCTTAACTCGGACAGGGGTGGAAGGCTACACCTTC. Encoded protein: CASSLTRTGVEGYTF.

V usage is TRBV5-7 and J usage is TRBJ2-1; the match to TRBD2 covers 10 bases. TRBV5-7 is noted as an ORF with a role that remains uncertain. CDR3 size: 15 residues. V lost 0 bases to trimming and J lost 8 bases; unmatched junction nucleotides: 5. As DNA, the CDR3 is TGTGCCAGCAGCTTGGGGCTAGCGGGAGAGGATGAGCAGTTCTTC. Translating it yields CASSLGLAGEDEQFF.

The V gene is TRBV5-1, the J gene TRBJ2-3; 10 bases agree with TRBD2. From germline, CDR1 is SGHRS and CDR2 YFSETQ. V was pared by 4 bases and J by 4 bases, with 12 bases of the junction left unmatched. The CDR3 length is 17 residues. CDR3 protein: CASSPLLASGSADTQYF. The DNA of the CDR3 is TGCGCCAGCAGCCCCCTTTTGGCTAGCGGGAGTGCAGATACGCAGTATTTT.

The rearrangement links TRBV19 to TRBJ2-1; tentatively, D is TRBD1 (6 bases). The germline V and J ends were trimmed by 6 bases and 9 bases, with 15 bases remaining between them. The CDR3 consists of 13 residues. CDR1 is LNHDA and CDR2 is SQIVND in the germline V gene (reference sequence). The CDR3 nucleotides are TGTGCCAGTAGACCCGGACAGTTGACTGAGCAGTTCTTC. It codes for CASRPGQLTEQFF.

CDR3 region: CASSYPRSRSAYEQYF. The CDR3 DNA reads as TGTGCCAGCAGCTACCCCCGCTCGAGGAGCGCCTACGAGCAGTACTTC. This chain links TRBV5-8 with TRBJ2-7; D gene uncertain. V lost 3 bases to trimming and J lost 2 bases, with 18 bases between them. Germline assignment: CDR1 SGHTS and CDR2 YDEGEE. The length of the CDR3 is 16 residues.

Here the CDR3 reads CASSLFEGNEKLFF. CDR3 in DNA: TGTGCCAGCAGTTTGTTCGAGGGTAATGAAAAACTGTTTTTT. The rearrangement uses TRBV28 and TRBJ1-4; D unresolved. Germline-derived CDR1 and CDR2 are MDHEN and SYDVKM. This CDR3 spans 14 amino acids. Trimming took off 3 bases at V and 4 bases at J, with 9 bases between the two ends.

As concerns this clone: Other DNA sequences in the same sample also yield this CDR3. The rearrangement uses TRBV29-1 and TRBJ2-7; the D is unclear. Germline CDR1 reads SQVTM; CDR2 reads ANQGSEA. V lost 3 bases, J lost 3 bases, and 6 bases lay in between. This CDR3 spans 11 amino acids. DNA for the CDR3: TGCAGCGTTGAGGCTGGCTACGAGCAGTACTTC. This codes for CSVEAGYEQYF.

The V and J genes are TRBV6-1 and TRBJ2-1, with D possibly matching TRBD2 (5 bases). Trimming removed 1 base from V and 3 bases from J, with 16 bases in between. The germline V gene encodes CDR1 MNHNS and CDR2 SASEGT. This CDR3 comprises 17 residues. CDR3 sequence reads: CASSEVRDTDDYNEQFF. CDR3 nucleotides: TGTGCCAGCAGTGAAGTCCGGGATACCGACGACTACAATGAGCAGTTCTTC.

The CDR3 reads CASSVEQGNYGYTF. The CDR3 DNA reads TGTGCCAGCAGCGTAGAACAGGGGAACTATGGCTACACCTTC. This sequence joins TRBV9 and TRBJ1-2; 7 positions agree with TRBD1. V shed 0 bases and J 2 bases; nucleotides not matched to a gene: 1. The CDR3 spans 14 residues. CDR1 SGDLS and CDR2 YYNGEE come from the germline V gene. Using reference TRBV9 and TRBJ1-2 for the parts outside the CDR3, the full variable domain is DSGVTQTPKHLITATGQRVTLRCSPRSGDLSVYWYQQSLDQGLQFLIQYYNGEERAKGNILERFSAQQFPDLHSELNLSSLELGDSALYFCASSVEQGNYGYTFGSGTRLTVV.

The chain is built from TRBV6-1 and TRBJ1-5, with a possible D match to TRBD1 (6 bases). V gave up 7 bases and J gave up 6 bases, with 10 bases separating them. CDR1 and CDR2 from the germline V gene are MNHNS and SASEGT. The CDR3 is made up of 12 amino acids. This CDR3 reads CASKTGSQPQHF. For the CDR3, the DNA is TGTGCCAGCAAAACAGGGTCTCAGCCCCAGCATTTT.

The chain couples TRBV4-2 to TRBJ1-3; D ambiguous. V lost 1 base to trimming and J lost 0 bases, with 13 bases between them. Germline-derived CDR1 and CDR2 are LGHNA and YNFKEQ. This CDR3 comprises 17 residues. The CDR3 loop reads CASSQVGRINSGNTIYF. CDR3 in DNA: TGTGCCAGCAGCCAAGTGGGCCGGATAAACTCTGGAAACACCATATATTTT.

The chain's CDR3 is CASWGQGFNSPLHF. CDR3 bases: TGCGCCAGCTGGGGACAGGGATTTAATTCACCCCTCCACTTT. This chain uses TRBV5-1 with TRBJ1-6; TRBD1 aligns across 9 bases. CDR3 size: 14 residues. Germline V gene lookup returns CDR1 SGHRS and CDR2 YFSETQ. After removal of 7 bases from V and 6 bases from J, the junction contained 5 bases not matched to a gene.

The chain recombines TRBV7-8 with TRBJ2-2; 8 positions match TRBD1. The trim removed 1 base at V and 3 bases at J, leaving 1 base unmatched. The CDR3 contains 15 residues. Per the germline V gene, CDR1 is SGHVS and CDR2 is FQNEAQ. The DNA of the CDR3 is TGTGCCAGCAGCTTAGGACAGGGGTACACCGGGGAGCTGTTTTTT. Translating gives CASSLGQGYTGELFF.